This passage covers 9 T cell receptor beta chains from one sample sequenced in a study of cytomegalovirus exposure and HLA in healthy donors. PCR involved 60 Vbeta and 13 Jbeta primers. TCRdb keeps only in-frame clones here, not all; method: immunoSEQ multiplex PCR. The data contain about 120,000 clones, approximately 71% of them seen just once; the ten biggest clones take up over 2.5%. Sequenced sample: PBMCs. The receptors derive from a woman aged 45 to 65 in good health and CMV-seronegative.

This clone was counted a few times. The J gene is TRBJ1-1, the V gene TRBV28; perhaps TRBD1 as D (6 bases). CDR1 and CDR2 (germline): MDHEN, SYDVKM. This CDR3 has 14 amino acids. V was clipped by 2 bases and J by 4 bases, with 11 bases between them. The CDR3, as DNA: TGTGCCAGCAGTTTAACAGGGACGGGCACTGAAGCTTTCTTT. The encoded protein is CASSLTGTGTEAFF. Supplemented by reference TRBV28 and TRBJ1-1, the full variable domain reads DVKVTQSSRYLVKRTGEKVFLECVQDMDHENMFWYRQDPGLGLRLIYFSYDVKMKEKGDIPEGYSVSREKKERFSLILESASTNQTSMYLCASSLTGTGTEAFFGQGTRLTVV.

The rearrangement uses TRBV19 and TRBJ2-3, with TRBD1 identical over 7 bases. The J segment lost 6 bases and the V segment lost 6 bases, leaving 6 bases of the junction unmatched. This CDR3 is built from 13 residues. Germline V gene data show CDR1 as LNHDA and CDR2 as SQIVND (reference sequence). The CDR3 DNA follows: TGTGCCAGTAGCCCAAACAGGGGCGATACGCAGTATTTT. Protein: CASSPNRGDTQYF.

As DNA, the CDR3 is TGTGCCAGTAGTATAGGCGAAGTATCAGATACGCAGTATTTT. Amino acids: CASSIGEVSDTQYF. This sequence joins TRBV19 and TRBJ2-3; D not resolved. This CDR3 region has 14 residues. Between the trimmed V and J ends, which lost 1 base and 4 bases, there was a span of 9 bases. Germline CDR1 is LNHDA and CDR2 is SQIVND (reference sequence).

The genes are TRBV12-5 and TRBJ2-5; weak D call: TRBD1 (6 bases). V lost 6 bases to trimming and J lost 5 bases, with 13 bases between them. The CDR3 contains 13 residues. CDR1 and CDR2 from the germline V gene are LGHNT and FRNRAP. The CDR3 nucleotides are TGTGCTAGTGGCCCCCGTGGGGGCGAGACCCAGTACTTC. This gives the protein CASGPRGGETQYF.

This clone appeared a few times. This sequence joins TRBV7-9 and TRBJ2-5, with a tentative D call TRBD2 (5 bases). Germline CDR1 and CDR2: SEHNR and FQNEAQ (reference sequence). CDR3 length: 14 amino acids. V was shortened by 3 bases and J by 2 bases, with 10 bases between the two germline ends. The CDR3: CASSFSAVQETQYF. CDR3 bases: TGTGCCAGCAGCTTCTCAGCGGTACAAGAGACCCAGTACTTC.

The chain recombines TRBV7-2 with TRBJ1-5; 8 bases agree with TRBD1. CDR1 SGHTA and CDR2 FQGNSA come from the germline V gene. The J segment lost 9 bases and the V segment lost 1 base, leaving 8 bases of the junction unmatched. The CDR3 covers 15 residues. CDR3 sequence reads: CASSLVMDRVAPQHF. In DNA, the CDR3 is TGTGCCAGCAGCTTAGTCATGGACAGGGTAGCGCCCCAGCATTTT. The variable domain in full, completed from reference TRBV7-2 and TRBJ1-5, reads GAGVSQSPSNKVTEKGKDVELRCDPISGHTALYWYRQSLGQGLEFLIYFQGNSAPDKSGLPSDRFSAERTGGSVSTLTIQRTQQEDSAVYLCASSLVMDRVAPQHFGDGTRLSIL.

J is TRBJ2-2 and V is TRBV7-7, with D hard to call. There are 14 residues in the CDR3. CDR1 SSHAT and CDR2 FNYEAQ come from the germline V gene (reference sequence). V dropped 2 bases and J dropped 6 bases, with 10 bases sitting between them. For the CDR3, the DNA is TGTGCCAGCAGCTTAACAAGCGCAGCCGGGGAGCTGTTTTTT. It codes for CASSLTSAAGELFF.

The CDR3 spells CASSGFDRLGKYGYTF. The CDR3 nucleotides read TGTGCCAGCAGCGGATTCGACAGGTTGGGCAAATATGGCTACACCTTC. This chain joins TRBV9 and TRBJ1-2; tentative D call: TRBD1 (6 bases). Deletions cut 3 bases from V and 5 bases from J, with 20 bases between. Germline-derived CDR1 and CDR2 are SGDLS and YYNGEE. The CDR3 loop spans 16 amino acids.

This clone was recorded only once. The chain links TRBV7-2 to TRBJ2-5; D possibly corresponds to TRBD2 (6 bases). Germline V lookup: CDR1 SGHTA, CDR2 FQGNSA. V dropped 1 base and J dropped 5 bases, with 17 bases sitting between them. CDR3 size: 16 residues. The CDR3 region is CASSLETQGGRETQYF. In nucleotides, the CDR3 is TGTGCCAGCAGCTTAGAAACCCAAGGAGGGAGGGAGACCCAGTACTTC.